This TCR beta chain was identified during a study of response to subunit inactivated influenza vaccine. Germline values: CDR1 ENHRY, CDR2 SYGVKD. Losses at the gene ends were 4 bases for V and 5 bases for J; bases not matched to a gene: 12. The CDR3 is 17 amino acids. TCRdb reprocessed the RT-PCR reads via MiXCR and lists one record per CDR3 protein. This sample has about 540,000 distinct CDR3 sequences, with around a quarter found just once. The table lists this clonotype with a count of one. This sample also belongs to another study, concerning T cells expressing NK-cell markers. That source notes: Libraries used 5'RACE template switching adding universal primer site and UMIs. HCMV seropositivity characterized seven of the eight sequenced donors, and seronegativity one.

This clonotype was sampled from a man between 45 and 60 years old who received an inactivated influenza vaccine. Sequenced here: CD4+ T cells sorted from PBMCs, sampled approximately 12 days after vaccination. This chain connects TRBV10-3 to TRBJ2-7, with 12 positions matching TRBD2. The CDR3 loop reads CAISVTSGGPTHDEQYF. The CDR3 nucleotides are TGTGCCATCAGTGTGACTAGCGGGGGACCCACTCACGACGAGCAGTACTTC.